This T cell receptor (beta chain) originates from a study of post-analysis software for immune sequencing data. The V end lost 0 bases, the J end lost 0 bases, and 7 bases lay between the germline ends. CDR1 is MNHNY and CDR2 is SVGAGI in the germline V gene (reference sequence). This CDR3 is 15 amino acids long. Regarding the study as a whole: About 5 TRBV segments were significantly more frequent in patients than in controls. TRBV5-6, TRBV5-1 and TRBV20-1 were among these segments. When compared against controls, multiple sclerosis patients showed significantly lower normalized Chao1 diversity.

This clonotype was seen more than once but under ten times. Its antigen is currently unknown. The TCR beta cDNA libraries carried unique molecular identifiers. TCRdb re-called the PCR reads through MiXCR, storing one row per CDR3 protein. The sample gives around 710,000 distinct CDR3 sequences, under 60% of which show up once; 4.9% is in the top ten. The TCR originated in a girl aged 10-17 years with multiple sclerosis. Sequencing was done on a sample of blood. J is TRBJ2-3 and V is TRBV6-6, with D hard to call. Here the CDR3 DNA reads TGTGCCAGCAGTTACTCCGGCCTTAGCACAGATACGCAGTATTTT. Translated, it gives CASSYSGLSTDTQYF.